The 27 T cell receptor beta chains below all came from one sample that was sequenced in a study of T-cell reconstitution after alpha-beta-depleted transplantation in children. A library of TCRbeta sequences, prepared with unique molecular identifiers, was generated. One entry per CDR3 protein results from TCRdb running MiXCR on the PCR reads. The table records 250,000 to 350,000 distinct CDR3 sequences, 9.5% to 10% of them present only once. The sequencing used PBMCs from the stem cell graft donor, collected from the stem cell graft. Every receptor here comes from a human donor who donated a stem cell graft to a child with SCID.

The V call is TRBV12-5, the J call TRBJ2-5; 7 bases fit TRBD1. There are 13 residues in the CDR3. From germline, CDR1 is LGHNT and CDR2 FRNRAP. Germline trimming cut 9 bases from V and 2 bases from J; bases unmatched to any gene: 6. For the CDR3, the DNA is TGTGCTAGACCGGGACAGCCGCAAGAGACCCAGTACTTC. It translates to CARPGQPQETQYF. Based on the CDR3 plus reference TRBV12-5 and TRBJ2-5, the full variable domain is DARVTQTPRHKVTEMGQEVTMRCQPILGHNTVFWYRQTMMQGLELLAYFRNRAPLDDSGMPKDRFSAEMPDATLATLKIQPSEPRDSAVYFCARPGQPQETQYFGPGTRLLVL.

V usage is TRBV28 and J usage is TRBJ1-2; D gene uncertain. Trimming stripped 2 bases from V and 6 bases from J, with 7 bases between. The germline V gene has CDR1 MDHEN and CDR2 SYDVKM. The CDR3 totals 12 residues. CDR3 protein: CASSLRRDGYTF. The CDR3 region has the DNA TGTGCCAGCAGTTTAAGGAGGGATGGCTACACCTTC.

At least ten counts were recorded for this clonotype. The CDR3 is CASSLAGENTEAFF. The DNA for the CDR3 is TGTGCCAGCAGTTTAGCCGGGGAGAACACTGAAGCTTTCTTT. The V gene is TRBV12-3 or TRBV12-4, the J gene TRBJ1-1; D remains unclear. The CDR3 covers 14 residues. V was trimmed by 0 bases and J by 1 base, leaving 6 bases between them.

This clonotype was detected a few times. V usage is TRBV10-3 and J usage is TRBJ1-1; possible D gene TRBD1, 6 bases. Per germline, CDR1 ENHRY and CDR2 SYGVKD. Trimming stripped 3 bases from V and 4 bases from J, with 12 bases between. This CDR3 region has 14 residues. DNA for the CDR3: TGTGCCATCAGTGAAGGGGGGCTTAGCACTGAAGCTTTCTTT. Residues: CAISEGGLSTEAFF.

The chain recombines TRBV19 with TRBJ2-3; D gene unclear. V gave up 3 bases and J gave up 2 bases, with 9 bases separating them. Germline CDR1 and CDR2: LNHDA and SQIVND (reference sequence). The CDR3 totals 14 residues. Here the CDR3 reads CASSIRWDTDTQYF. The DNA for the CDR3 is TGTGCCAGTAGTATTAGGTGGGACACAGATACGCAGTATTTT.

Ten or more counts support this clonotype. V and J are TRBV5-1 and TRBJ1-1; D unresolved. The CDR3 runs 13 residues. Germline V lookup: CDR1 SGHRS, CDR2 YFSETQ. Trimming left V 1 base short and J 6 bases short, with 10 bases between. CDR3 DNA sequence: TGCGCCAGCAGCTTGAGCGAGACGGCTGAAGCTTTCTTT. This sequence encodes CASSLSETAEAFF.

The chain is built from TRBV15 and TRBJ1-2, with D unclear. Between the trimmed V and J ends, which lost 1 base and 4 bases, there was a span of 7 bases. CDR3 length equals 13 residues. The germline gives CDR1 LNHNV, CDR2 YYDKDF (reference sequence). CDR3 loop: CATSRGAPYGYTF. CDR3 DNA: TGTGCCACCAGCAGAGGAGCGCCCTATGGCTACACCTTC.

The sample holds one count of this clonotype. The chain carries TRBV18 and TRBJ2-3; D perhaps matches TRBD2 (5 bases). The CDR3 is 15 amino acids. Between the trimmed V and J ends, which lost 2 bases and 2 bases, there was a span of 11 bases. The germline CDR1 and CDR2 sequences are KGHSH and LQKENI. The CDR3 sequence: CASSPFPADTDTQYF. In nucleotides, the CDR3 is TGTGCCAGCTCACCATTCCCAGCGGACACAGATACGCAGTATTTT.

There are a few counts of this clonotype. The chain has TRBV4-1 and TRBJ2-7, with 8 bases fitting TRBD2. The CDR3 is 14 amino acids. CDR1 and CDR2 from the germline V gene are MGHRA and YSYEKL. J gave up 2 bases and V 3 bases, and 3 bases lay outside the gene matches. The CDR3 spells CASSHLAGPYEQYF. The CDR3 coding sequence is TGCGCCAGCAGCCACCTAGCGGGCCCCTACGAGCAGTACTTC.

The chain joins TRBV3-1 to TRBJ2-3; TRBD1 is a possible D gene (6 bases). Germline V gene lookup returns CDR1 LGHDT and CDR2 YNNKEL (reference sequence). Trimming pared 1 base from V and 0 bases from J, leaving 8 bases between. The CDR3 extends over 15 amino acids. The CDR3 loop is CASSQAGASTDTQYF. DNA for the CDR3: TGTGCCAGCAGCCAAGCAGGGGCGAGCACAGATACGCAGTATTTT.

This clonotype was seen only a few times. V gene TRBV12-5 combines with J gene TRBJ2-3; 8 bases align to TRBD1. Germline V lookup: CDR1 LGHNT, CDR2 FRNRAP. The CDR3 contains 16 residues. Trimming cost V 6 bases and J 1 base; bases outside gene matches: 9. CDR3 in amino acids: CASGRPTGQGTDTQYF. DNA for the CDR3: TGTGCTAGTGGCCGACCGACGGGACAGGGCACAGATACGCAGTATTTT.

The chain recombines TRBV7-2 with TRBJ2-5; 8 nucleotides line up with TRBD2. The CDR3 contains 15 residues. V dropped 8 bases and J dropped 1; count of bases not matched to a gene: 9. The germline V gene encodes CDR1 SGHTA and CDR2 FQGNSA. The CDR3 nucleotides are TGTGCCAGCGCACGGGGGGGGTCCACCCAAGAGACCCAGTACTTC. As protein: CASARGGSTQETQYF. The full variable domain, in which reference TRBV7-2 and TRBJ2-5 provide the parts outside the CDR3, is GAGVSQSPSNKVTEKGKDVELRCDPISGHTALYWYRQSLGQGLEFLIYFQGNSAPDKSGLPSDRFSAERTGGSVSTLTIQRTQQEDSAVYLCASARGGSTQETQYFGPGTRLLVL.

The J gene is TRBJ2-4, the V gene TRBV7-9; no firm D call. Germline CDR1 reads SEHNR; CDR2 reads FQNEAQ (reference sequence). The CDR3 is made up of 15 amino acids. V shed 11 bases and J shed 0 bases, with 17 bases lying between them. The DNA of the CDR3 is TGTGCCGGGCGCCTTGGGCCTATAGCCAAAAACATTCAGTACTTC. Its protein is CAGRLGPIAKNIQYF.

The chain is built from TRBV20-1 and TRBJ2-5, with D possibly being TRBD1 (5 bases). Between the trimmed V and J ends, which lost 5 bases and 0 bases, there was a span of 10 bases. The CDR3 is made up of 13 amino acids. The V gene's germline CDR1 is DFQATT and CDR2 SNEGSKA (reference sequence). CDR3 residues: CSADSSYQETQYF. The CDR3 nucleotides read TGCAGTGCTGACAGTTCGTACCAAGAGACCCAGTACTTC.

J is TRBJ2-3 and V is TRBV5-1; D uncertain. The CDR3 is 13 amino acids. CDR1 SGHRS and CDR2 YFSETQ come from the germline V gene. Trimming removed 0 bases at V and 7 bases at J, with 9 bases between. In nucleotides, the CDR3 is TGCGCCAGCAGCTTGGGGGCAGGATATACGCAGTATTTT. Its protein is CASSLGAGYTQYF.

This clonotype was seen a handful of times. The chain is built from TRBV7-9 and TRBJ2-3; D gene ambiguous. Trimming left V 5 bases short and J 0 bases short, with 9 bases between. CDR1 is SEHNR and CDR2 is FQNEAQ in the germline V gene (reference sequence). The CDR3 consists of 14 residues. This CDR3 reads CASSLHASTDTQYF. The CDR3 DNA follows: TGTGCCAGCAGCCTCCACGCTAGCACAGATACGCAGTATTTT.

This clonotype was seen a handful of times. The chain uses TRBV18 and TRBJ2-5; D gene ambiguous. This CDR3 has 13 residues. Germline V gene data show CDR1 as KGHSH and CDR2 as LQKENI. Between the trimmed V and J ends, which lost 3 bases and 0 bases, there was a span of 5 bases. The DNA for the CDR3 is TGTGCCAGCTCACCTAACAACCAAGAGACCCAGTACTTC. This encodes CASSPNNQETQYF.

This clonotype showed up many times. The CDR3 here is CASSARGAADEQYF. CDR3 DNA sequence: TGCGCCAGCAGTGCTCGGGGGGCTGCGGACGAGCAGTACTTC. The genes are TRBV10-1 and TRBJ2-7; perhaps TRBD2 as D (7 bases). The germline V gene has CDR1 WNHNN and CDR2 SYGVQD (reference sequence). V was pared by 4 bases and J by 5 bases, with 15 bases between. The CDR3 length is 14 residues.

This clonotype occurred a few times. The chain joins TRBV7-6 to TRBJ2-3, with TRBD2 matching over 8 bases. The CDR3 length is 16 residues. V dropped 3 bases and J dropped 4; count of bases not matched to a gene: 9. Germline-derived CDR1 and CDR2 are SGHVS and FNYEAQ. CDR3 nucleotides: TGTGCCAGCAGCTTCGGCGGGGGGACGGGGTCAGATACGCAGTATTTT. It codes for CASSFGGGTGSDTQYF. The variable domain in full, with the rest retrieved from reference TRBV7-6 and TRBJ2-3, is GAGVSQSPRYKVTKRGQDVALRCDPISGHVSLYWYRQALGQGPEFLTYFNYEAQQDKSGLPNDRFSAERPEGSISTLTIQRTEQRDSAMYRCASSFGGGTGSDTQYFGPGTRLTVL.

The chain has TRBV4-1 and TRBJ2-7; D might be TRBD1 or TRBD2, each matching 5 bases. CDR3 length equals 12 residues. From germline, CDR1 is MGHRA and CDR2 YSYEKL. V was clipped by 5 bases and J by 5 bases, with 10 bases between them. CDR3 DNA sequence: TGCGCCAGCAGCGCCCGGGACCACGAGCAGTACTTC. Translated, it gives CASSARDHEQYF.

This clonotype was found a few times. The chain uses TRBV27 and TRBJ2-7, with D uncertain. CDR3 length equals 13 residues. V gave up 3 bases and J gave up 3 bases, with 9 bases separating them. The germline V gene has CDR1 MNHEY and CDR2 SMNVEV (reference sequence). CDR3 coding DNA: TGTGCCAGCAGTTTTACGCGGTACTACGAGCAGTACTTC. It specifies CASSFTRYYEQYF.

V usage is TRBV7-3 and J usage is TRBJ2-5, with D perhaps matching TRBD2 (7 bases). Between the trimmed V and J ends, which lost 3 bases and 1 base, there was a span of 12 bases. The length of the CDR3 is 15 residues. Germline loops: CDR1 SGHTA, CDR2 FQGTGA. As DNA, the CDR3 is TGTGCCAGCAGCTTCCTCGGGGGGCTCCAAGAGACCCAGTACTTC. It codes for CASSFLGGLQETQYF.

The V call is TRBV5-1, the J call TRBJ2-2, with 7 bases aligning to TRBD1. Unmatched junction bases numbered 9, after V lost 3 bases and J lost 7 bases. Germline CDR1 and CDR2: SGHRS and YFSETQ. The CDR3 sequence is 15 residues long. The CDR3: CASSSQTGSIGELFF. CDR3 in DNA: TGCGCCAGCAGCTCCCAGACAGGGTCAATCGGGGAGCTGTTTTTT.

For this clonotype: The junction does not match germline at one end; this may be a read error. The chain is built from TRBV3-1 and TRBJ2-3; TRBD1 might be the D (5 bases). The CDR3 length is 15 residues. Germline CDR1 LGHDT, CDR2 YNNKEL (reference sequence). In DNA form, the CDR3 reads TGTGCCACCAGCCAAGTGGTGCCAGGGACAGATACGCAGTATTTT. The encoded protein is CATSQVVPGTDTQYF.

This chain uses TRBV5-1 with TRBJ2-7; D could derive from TRBD1 or TRBD2 (6 bases each). CDR1 is SGHRS and CDR2 is YFSETQ in the germline V gene. Between the trimmed V and J ends, which lost 1 base and 2 bases, there was a span of 13 bases. The CDR3 loop spans 15 amino acids. CDR3 region: CASSLLGGPTYEQYF. CDR3 bases: TGCGCCAGCAGCTTGCTCGGGGGCCCGACCTACGAGCAGTACTTC.

This clonotype has just a few counts. J is TRBJ2-3 and V is TRBV5-1, with 8 bases that match TRBD2. From germline, CDR1 is SGHRS and CDR2 YFSETQ. The CDR3 has 16 amino acids. V lost 2 bases and J lost 0; bases outside the gene matches: 5. The DNA for the CDR3 is TGCGCCAGCAGCTTTTTGCGGGGGGCTAGCACAGATACGCAGTATTTT. Amino acid sequence: CASSFLRGASTDTQYF.

The J gene is TRBJ2-7, the V gene TRBV20-1; D is uncertain. The CDR3 sequence is 13 residues long. In germline, CDR1 is DFQATT, CDR2 SNEGSKA (reference sequence). V lost 5 bases, J lost 0 bases, and 11 bases lay in between. The CDR3 region is CSARFWGSYEQYF. CDR3 DNA sequence: TGCAGTGCTCGTTTTTGGGGCTCCTACGAGCAGTACTTC.